A selection of T cell receptor beta chains follows, all from one sample in a study of blood T cell repertoires in COVID-19. Sequencing was performed with immunoSEQ multiplex PCR; in TCRdb, only in-frame clones are kept and a portion is missing. This table holds around 260,000 clones, approximately 82% found once. Sequenced sample: peripheral blood. These receptor sequences come from a man aged 55-75 years who had recovered from COVID-19. CDR3s include the opening cysteine and the closing phenylalanine or tryptophan. D genes are given only for firm matches. Size is stated for part of the rows, as once, few or many counts, or as a class when the clone is expanded.

>-|once|TRBV9|TRBJ2-6
TGTGCCAGCAGCCCTATCGGTTTAGGGGCCAACGTCCTGACTTTC
CASSPIGLGANVLTF
>TRBD1|few|TRBV5-6|TRBJ2-7
TGTGCCAGCAGCTTGAGCCAGGGGGTCTACGAGCAGTACTTC
CASSLSQGVYEQYF
>TRBD2|-|TRBV19|TRBJ2-2
TGTGCCAGTAGTTCCCTCGGGGGGAGGAACACCGGGGAGCTGTTTTTT
CASSSLGGRNTGELFF
>TRBD2|-|TRBV30|TRBJ2-3
TGTGCCTGGAGTATAGCAGCGGGGGGGTTGGGAGATACGCAGTATTTT
CAWSIAAGGLGDTQYF
>TRBD2|-|TRBV5-3|TRBJ2-5
TGTGCCAGAAGCCCCGCGGGGGGTAAGTACCAAGAGACCCAGTACTTC
CARSPAGGKYQETQYF
>TRBD2|-|TRBV7-6|TRBJ2-3
TGTGCCAGCAGCCCTAGCGGGGGAAGAACAGATACGCAGTATTTT
CASSPSGGRTDTQYF
>-|-|TRBV6-5|TRBJ2-5
TGTGCCAGCAGGCAGGGTCAGTCTGGGGAGACCCAGTACTTC
CASRQGQSGETQYF
>-|few|TRBV19|TRBJ2-1
TGTGCCAGTAGTAATGAGGGTCGGTCGATCGATGAGCAGTTCTTC
CASSNEGRSIDEQFF
>-|-|TRBV10-3|TRBJ1-1
TGTGCCATCAGTGAGTCGTCTCGGGGTTCTGAAGCTTTCTTT
CAISESSRGSEAFF
>TRBD1|-|TRBV20-1|TRBJ1-2
TGCAGTGCAAGTGACAGGGTAGGCTATGGCTACACCTTC
CSASDRVGYGYTF
>-|-|TRBV6-5|TRBJ2-5
TGTGCCAGCAGTTACTCGGATAGAGGGGAGACCCAGTACTTC
CASSYSDRGETQYF
>TRBD2|-|TRBV7-2|TRBJ2-2
TGTGCCAGCAGGACGGGACTAGCCTCGTCCGGGGAGCTGTTTTTT
CASRTGLASSGELFF
>TRBD2|-|TRBV30|TRBJ2-7
TGTGCCTGGGGCGCAAAGGTAGCGGGAAACTACGAGCAGTACTTC
CAWGAKVAGNYEQYF
>TRBD1|-|TRBV7-2|TRBJ1-2
TGTGCCAGCAGCTGGACAGGGGCCTATGGCTACACCTTC
CASSWTGAYGYTF
>-|once|TRBV5-8|TRBJ2-2
TGTGCCAGCAGACCGAGAGGGTTCACCGGGGAGCTGTTTTTT
CASRPRGFTGELFF
>TRBD1|-|TRBV30|TRBJ1-2
TGTGCCACAACTACCGGACAGGGGTATGGCTACACCTTC
CATTTGQGYGYTF
>TRBD1|-|TRBV19|TRBJ2-7
TGTGCCAGTAGTATATCCGGGACAGGTACCTACGAGCAGTACTTC
CASSISGTGTYEQYF
>-|-|TRBV10-3|TRBJ1-4
TGTGCCATCAGTGAATCGGGGGCAACTAATGAAAAACTGTTTTTT
CAISESGATNEKLFF
>-|-|TRBV7-9|TRBJ2-1
TGTGCCAGCAGCTTATTAGTACCTGAGCAGTTCTTC
CASSLLVPEQFF
>TRBD2|-|TRBV9|TRBJ2-2
TGTGCCAGCAGCGTAGTAGCTAGCGGGAGGAGGGAGCTGTTTTTT
CASSVVASGRRELFF
>-|-|TRBV30|TRBJ1-5
TGTGCCTGGGCGGAACAGGGCCATCAGCCCCAGCATTTT
CAWAEQGHQPQHF
>TRBD1|-|TRBV30|TRBJ2-7
TGTGCACAGACGGGGGGACAGGGCTACGAGCAGTACTTC
CAQTGGQGYEQYF
>-|once|TRBV11-3|TRBJ2-7
TGTGCCAGCAGCAAGGGGGGGTTGCGCGAGCAGTACTTC
CASSKGGLREQYF
>-|-|TRBV20-1|TRBJ2-2
TGCAGTGCTAGTGGTTTTTCCTCGGGCACCGGGGAGCTGTTTTTT
CSASGFSSGTGELFF
>-|once|TRBV10-3|TRBJ2-1
TGTGCCATCAGCGGGGCTAGCGTTAGCAATGAGCAGTTCTTC
CAISGASVSNEQFF
>-|-|TRBV28|TRBJ2-2
TGTGCCAGCAGTTTGTGGCACACCGGGGAGCTGTTTTTT
CASSLWHTGELFF